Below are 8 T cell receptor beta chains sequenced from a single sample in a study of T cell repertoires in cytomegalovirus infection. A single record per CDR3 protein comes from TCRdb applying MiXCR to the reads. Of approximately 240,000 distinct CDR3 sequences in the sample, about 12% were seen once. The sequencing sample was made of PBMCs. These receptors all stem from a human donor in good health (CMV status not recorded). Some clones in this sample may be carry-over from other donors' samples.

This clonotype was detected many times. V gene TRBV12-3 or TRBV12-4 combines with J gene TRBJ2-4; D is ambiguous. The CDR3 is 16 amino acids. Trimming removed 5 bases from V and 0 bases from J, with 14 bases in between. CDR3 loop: CASSHGPAQAKNIQYF. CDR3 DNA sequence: TGTGCCAGCAGTCACGGGCCCGCTCAAGCCAAAAACATTCAGTACTTC.

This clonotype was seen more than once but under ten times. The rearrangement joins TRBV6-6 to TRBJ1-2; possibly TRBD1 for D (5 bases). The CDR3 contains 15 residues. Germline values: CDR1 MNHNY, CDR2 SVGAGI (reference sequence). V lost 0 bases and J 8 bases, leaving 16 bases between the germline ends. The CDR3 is CASSYSGTGGEGYTF. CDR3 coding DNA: TGTGCCAGCAGTTACTCTGGAACGGGGGGAGAGGGCTACACCTTC.

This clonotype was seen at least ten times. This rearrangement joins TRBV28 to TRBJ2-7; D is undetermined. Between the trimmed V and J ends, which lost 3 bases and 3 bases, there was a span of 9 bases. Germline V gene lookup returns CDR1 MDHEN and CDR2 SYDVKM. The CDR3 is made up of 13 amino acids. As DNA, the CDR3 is TGTGCCAGCAGTTTGCAGGCCGTCTACGAGCAGTACTTC. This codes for CASSLQAVYEQYF.

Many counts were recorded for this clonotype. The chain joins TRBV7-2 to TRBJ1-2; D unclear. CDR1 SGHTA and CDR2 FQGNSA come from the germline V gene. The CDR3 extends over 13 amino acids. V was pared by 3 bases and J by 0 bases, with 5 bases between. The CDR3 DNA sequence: TGTGCCAGCAGCTTCGGGCCTAACTATGGCTACACCTTC. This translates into CASSFGPNYGYTF.

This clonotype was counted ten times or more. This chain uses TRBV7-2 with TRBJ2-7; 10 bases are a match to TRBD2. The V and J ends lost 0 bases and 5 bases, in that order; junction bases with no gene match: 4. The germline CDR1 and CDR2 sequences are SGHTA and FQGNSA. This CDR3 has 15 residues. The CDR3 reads CASSLAASGSNEQYF. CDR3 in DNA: TGTGCCAGCAGCTTAGCAGCTAGCGGGAGCAACGAGCAGTACTTC.

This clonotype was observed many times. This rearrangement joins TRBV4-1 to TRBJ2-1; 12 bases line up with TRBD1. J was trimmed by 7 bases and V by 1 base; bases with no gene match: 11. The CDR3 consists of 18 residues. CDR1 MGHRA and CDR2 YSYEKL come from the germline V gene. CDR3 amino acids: CASSQATTGTGGRNEQFF. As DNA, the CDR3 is TGCGCCAGCAGCCAAGCAACTACCGGGACAGGGGGCCGTAATGAGCAGTTCTTC.

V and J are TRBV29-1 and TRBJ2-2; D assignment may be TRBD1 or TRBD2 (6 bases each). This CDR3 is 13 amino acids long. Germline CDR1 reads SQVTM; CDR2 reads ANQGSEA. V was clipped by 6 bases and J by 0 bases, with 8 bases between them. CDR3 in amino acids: CSVGGTNTGELFF. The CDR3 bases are TGCAGCGTAGGGGGGACGAACACCGGGGAGCTGTTTTTT.

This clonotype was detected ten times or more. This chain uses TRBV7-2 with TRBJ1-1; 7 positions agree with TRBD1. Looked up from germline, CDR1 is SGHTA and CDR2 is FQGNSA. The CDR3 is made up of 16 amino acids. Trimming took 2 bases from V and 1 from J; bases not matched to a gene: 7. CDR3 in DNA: TGTGCCAGCAGCTTATCCCCCGGGACAGCGAACACTGAAGCTTTCTTT. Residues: CASSLSPGTANTEAFF.